These 17 T cell receptor beta chains share one sample of origin, sequenced in a study of blood T cells in healthy people across ages. Using a J-beta primer mix together with a sample-barcoded 5' primer, a second PCR was run for about 7 to 12 cycles. Via MiXCR, TCRdb re-called the 5' RACE reads, giving one row per CDR3 protein. The sample lists 1.6 million or so distinct CDR3 sequences; about 35% were seen once. Specimen: blood. The receptors come from a woman aged 30 to 39 in good health.

The rearrangement links TRBV29-1 to TRBJ1-2; D unclear. CDR3 length equals 11 residues. Deletions cut 7 bases from V and 8 bases from J, with 14 bases between. Germline assignment: CDR1 SQVTM and CDR2 ANQGSEA. CDR3 region: CSGSESRGYTF. The CDR3 coding sequence is TGCAGCGGGAGTGAGTCCCGGGGCTACACCTTC. Complete variable domain (other parts from reference TRBV29-1 and TRBJ1-2): SAVISQKPSRDICQRGTSLTIQCQVDSQVTMMFWYRQQPGQSLTLIATANQGSEATYESGFVIDKFPISRPNLTFSTLTVSNMSPEDSSIYLCSGSESRGYTFGSGTRLTVV.

The CDR3 reads CASSGRGFGANVLTF. The DNA for the CDR3 is TGTGCCAGTAGCGGCCGGGGCTTTGGGGCCAACGTCCTGACTTTC. The rearrangement uses TRBV19 and TRBJ2-6; D possibly matches TRBD1 or TRBD2 (5 bases each). This CDR3 has 15 amino acids. Per germline, CDR1 LNHDA and CDR2 SQIVND (reference sequence). Trimming took off 6 bases at V and 3 bases at J, with 12 bases between the two ends.

This clonotype was found a few times. V is TRBV6-2 or TRBV6-3 and J is TRBJ2-5; weak D call: TRBD1 (6 bases). The CDR3 has 15 residues. Germline V CDR1 and CDR2: MNHEY, SVGEGT. V gave up 6 bases and J gave up 4 bases, with 18 bases separating them. CDR3 residues: CASRGHPPTRETQYF. Written as DNA, the CDR3 is TGTGCCAGCAGGGGACATCCCCCGACGCGAGAGACCCAGTACTTC.

This clonotype was observed at least ten times. This chain links TRBV18 with TRBJ2-7, with 9 bases that match TRBD2. In germline, CDR1 is KGHSH, CDR2 LQKENI. The CDR3 consists of 15 residues. With V trimmed by 3 bases and J by 2 bases, 5 bases remained unmatched. CDR3: CASSPLAGDPYEQYF. The DNA of the CDR3 is TGTGCCAGCTCACCCTTAGCGGGAGACCCCTACGAGCAGTACTTC.

The chain combines TRBV5-1 with TRBJ2-1; D not certain. CDR1 and CDR2 from the germline V gene are SGHRS and YFSETQ. The CDR3 runs to 14 residues. V lost 5 bases, J lost 3 bases, and 12 bases lay in between. CDR3 sequence (DNA): TGCGCCAGCAGTAGGCACAGTGTCTACAATGAGCAGTTCTTC. As protein: CASSRHSVYNEQFF.

V and J are TRBV9 and TRBJ2-7; 9 nucleotides agree with TRBD2. From germline, CDR1 is SGDLS and CDR2 YYNGEE. J was trimmed by 3 bases and V by 6 bases; bases with no gene match: 10. The CDR3 is made up of 15 amino acids. The CDR3 DNA sequence: TGTGCCAGCACCCTAATAGCGGGAGTGGACTACGAGCAGTACTTC. This gives the protein CASTLIAGVDYEQYF.

This clonotype was counted many times. The CDR3, as DNA: TGCAGCGTTAGCCGAAGCACAGATACGCAGTATTTT. Protein product: CSVSRSTDTQYF. The chain carries TRBV29-1 and TRBJ2-3, with D unresolved. Trimming removed 5 bases from V and 0 bases from J, with 6 bases in between. The CDR3 runs to 12 residues. Germline CDR1 SQVTM, CDR2 ANQGSEA.

This chain joins TRBV6-2 or TRBV6-3 and TRBJ1-1, with D possibly being TRBD1 (5 bases). Germline V gene sequence: CDR1 MNHEY, CDR2 SVGEGT. The V and J ends lost 6 bases and 6 bases respectively, with 17 bases between them. This CDR3 comprises 14 residues. The CDR3 nucleotides are TGTGCCAGCAGCTTTCCAGGGAGGAGGTCTGAAGCTTTCTTT. It encodes CASSFPGRRSEAFF.

J is TRBJ1-4 and V is TRBV3-1; D is unresolved. CDR1 and CDR2 (germline): LGHDT, YNNKEL (reference sequence). The CDR3 is made up of 15 amino acids. V dropped 4 bases and J dropped 0 bases, with 9 bases sitting between them. CDR3 amino acids: CASSLNGATNEKLFF. For the CDR3, the DNA is TGTGCCAGCAGCCTCAACGGAGCAACTAATGAAAAACTGTTTTTT.

This chain connects TRBV5-1 to TRBJ1-3; D ambiguous. The CDR3 sequence is 14 residues long. Per germline, CDR1 SGHRS and CDR2 YFSETQ. V was clipped by 4 bases and J by 8 bases, with 16 bases between them. The CDR3 reads CASSVPDGPHTIYF. CDR3 nucleotide sequence: TGCGCCAGCAGCGTTCCGGACGGACCCCACACCATATATTTT. The full variable domain, rest sourced from reference TRBV5-1 and TRBJ1-3, is KAGVTQTPRYLIKTRGQQVTLSCSPISGHRSVSWYQQTPGQGLQFLFEYFSETQRNKGNFPGRFSGRQFSNSRSEMNVSTLELGDSALYLCASSVPDGPHTIYFGEGSWLTVV.

This sequence joins TRBV5-4 and TRBJ1-1; 9 nucleotides line up with TRBD1. Per the germline V gene, CDR1 is SGHNT and CDR2 is YYREEE (reference sequence). V lost 5 bases, J lost 4 bases, and 9 bases stayed unmatched. The CDR3 extends over 15 amino acids. CDR3: CASSMDRGMGTEAFF. For the CDR3, the DNA is TGTGCCAGCAGTATGGACAGGGGAATGGGCACTGAAGCTTTCTTT.

This clonotype was detected only a few times. J is TRBJ1-5 and V is TRBV5-5; unclear D gene. With 1 base removed from V and 3 bases from J, the gap between germline ends came to 14 bases. CDR3 length: 16 amino acids. In germline, CDR1 is SGHKS, CDR2 YYEKEE (reference sequence). CDR3 in DNA: TGTGCCAGCAGCTTGAGTGGGTCGCCCTTCAATCAGCCCCAGCATTTT. Protein: CASSLSGSPFNQPQHF.

For the CDR3, the DNA is TGTGCCAGCAGCTGTCAAAGTGGTGGTGAGCAGTTCTTC. Amino acid sequence: CASSCQSGGEQFF. The chain joins TRBV7-3 to TRBJ2-1, with unresolved D. Trimming cost V 4 bases and J 9 bases, with 13 bases left between them. CDR1 is SGHTA, CDR2 FQGTGA, per germline. The CDR3 has 13 residues.

There are a few counts of this clonotype. This chain joins TRBV4-1 and TRBJ1-1, with TRBD1 matching 7 bases. This CDR3 region has 17 residues. In germline, CDR1 is MGHRA, CDR2 YSYEKL. Unmatched junction bases numbered 13, after V lost 6 bases and J lost 0 bases. The CDR3 DNA is TGCGCCAGCAGTCGAAAGGAACAGGGGATCCTGAACACTGAAGCTTTCTTT. It translates to CASSRKEQGILNTEAFF.

This clonotype was seen at least ten times. The genes are TRBV18 and TRBJ1-1, with D unresolved. The CDR3 consists of 13 residues. Trimming left V 0 bases short and J 1 base short, with 3 bases between. The germline V gene encodes CDR1 KGHSH and CDR2 LQKENI. The CDR3 DNA reads as TGTGCCAGCTCACCACCCACGAACACTGAAGCTTTCTTT. Translation gives CASSPPTNTEAFF.

The CDR3 spells CASSLGVDRANEKLFF. The CDR3 DNA reads as TGTGCCAGCAGCTTAGGGGTGGACAGAGCAAATGAAAAACTGTTTTTT. The chain recombines TRBV7-8 with TRBJ1-4, with TRBD1 as a possible D gene (6 bases). This CDR3 region has 16 residues. Germline CDR1 is SGHVS and CDR2 is FQNEAQ. Trimming left V 1 base short and J 5 bases short, with 14 bases between.

This clonotype was counted a few times. CDR3 protein: CAWSVGGAGQPQHF. The CDR3 DNA follows: TGTGCCTGGAGTGTAGGGGGGGCAGGTCAGCCCCAGCATTTT. The chain uses TRBV30 and TRBJ1-5, with D maybe TRBD1 (6 bases). Germline V gene sequence: CDR1 GTSNPN, CDR2 SVGIG (reference sequence). V was trimmed by 0 bases and J by 6 bases, leaving 12 bases between them. The CDR3 totals 14 residues.